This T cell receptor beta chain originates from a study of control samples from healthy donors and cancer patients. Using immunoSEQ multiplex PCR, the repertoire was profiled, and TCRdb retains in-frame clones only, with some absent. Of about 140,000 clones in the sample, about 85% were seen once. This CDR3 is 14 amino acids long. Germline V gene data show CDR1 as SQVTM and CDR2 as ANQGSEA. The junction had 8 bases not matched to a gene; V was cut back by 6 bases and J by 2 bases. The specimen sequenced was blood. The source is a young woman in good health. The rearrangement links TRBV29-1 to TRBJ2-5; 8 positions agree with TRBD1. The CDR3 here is CSVDSRGQQETQYF. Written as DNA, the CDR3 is TGCAGCGTCGATAGCAGGGGGCAGCAAGAGACCCAGTACTTC.